Listed below are T cell receptor beta chains from one sample, sequenced in a study of blood T cells in healthy people across ages. TCRdb used MiXCR to reprocess the 5' RACE reads, holding one entry per CDR3 protein. The sample gives about 1.8 million distinct CDR3 sequences, about 49% of which show up once; over 2% is in the top ten. The sample comprised blood. These receptors were collected from a woman in her 40s in good health. Each CDR3 is given with its conserved first and last residue.

V: TRBV4-3
J: TRBJ2-7
CDR3: CASSYHRDGNYEQYF

V: TRBV12-3/TRBV12-4
J: TRBJ2-1
CDR3: CASSTGTGEQFF

V: TRBV15
J: TRBJ2-7
CDR3: CATSQTGDEQYF

V: TRBV18
J: TRBJ2-7
CDR3: CASSPLLAGGYEQYF

V: TRBV12-3/TRBV12-4
J: TRBJ2-1
CDR3: CASSLKGRANEQFF

V: TRBV6-2/TRBV6-3
J: TRBJ2-1
CDR3: CASSAPSEGTNEQFF

V: TRBV2
J: TRBJ2-2
CDR3: CASSAGDRGYTGELFF

V: TRBV28
J: TRBJ2-5
CDR3: CASSYITGGQRQETQYF

V: TRBV2
J: TRBJ1-6
CDR3: CASRRDRNSPLHF

V: TRBV13
J: TRBJ2-6
CDR3: CASSLKWGAGANVLTF

V: TRBV7-2
J: .
CDR3: CASSLNSPTETQYF

V: TRBV4-3
J: TRBJ2-6
CDR3: CASSQGRPGVLTF

V: TRBV4-1
J: TRBJ2-5
CDR3: CASSQVLQQETQYF

V: TRBV28
J: TRBJ2-4
CDR3: CASRLPGGREEQYF

V: TRBV18
J: TRBJ1-2
CDR3: CASSPQQTGESEGYTF

V: TRBV5-1
J: TRBJ2-6
CDR3: CASSFARPSGANVLTF

V: TRBV15
J: TRBJ2-1
CDR3: CATSRDRGVHGQFF

V: TRBV6-5
J: TRBJ2-3
CDR3: CASSYSTTSGDSTDTQYF

V: TRBV20-1
J: TRBJ2-7
CDR3: CSARDPAGGAYEQYF

V: TRBV27
J: TRBJ1-6
CDR3: CASSPKGFGNSPLHF

V: TRBV7-9
J: TRBJ2-3
CDR3: CASSAADSTDTQYF

V: TRBV6-5
J: TRBJ2-5
CDR3: CASSPRILGAKTQYF

V: TRBV20-1
J: TRBJ2-1
CDR3: CSAPRGGPHNEQFF

V: TRBV28
J: TRBJ1-2
CDR3: CASSLGTGGLVGVYTF

V: TRBV7-2
J: TRBJ1-5
CDR3: CASSLVVWSNQPQHF

V: TRBV20-1
J: TRBJ2-5
CDR3: CSARDKLAGGIQETQYF